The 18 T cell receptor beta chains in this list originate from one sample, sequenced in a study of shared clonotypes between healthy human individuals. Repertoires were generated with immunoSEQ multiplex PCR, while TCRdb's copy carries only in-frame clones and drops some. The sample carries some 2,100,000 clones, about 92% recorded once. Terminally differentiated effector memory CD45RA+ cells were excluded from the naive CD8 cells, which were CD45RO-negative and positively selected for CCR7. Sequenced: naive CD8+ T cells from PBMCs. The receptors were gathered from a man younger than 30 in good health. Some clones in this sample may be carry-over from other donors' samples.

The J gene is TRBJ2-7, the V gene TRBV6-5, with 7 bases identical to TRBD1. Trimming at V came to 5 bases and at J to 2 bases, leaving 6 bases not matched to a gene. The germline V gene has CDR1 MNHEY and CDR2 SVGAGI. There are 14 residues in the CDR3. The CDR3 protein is CASSPTGTTYEQYF. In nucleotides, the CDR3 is TGTGCCAGCAGTCCGACAGGGACAACCTACGAGCAGTACTTC.

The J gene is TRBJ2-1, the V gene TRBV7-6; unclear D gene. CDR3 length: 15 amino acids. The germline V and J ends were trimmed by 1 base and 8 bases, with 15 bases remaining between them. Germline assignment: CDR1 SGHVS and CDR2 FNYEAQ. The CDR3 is CASSLDLDLFDEQFF. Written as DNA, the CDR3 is TGTGCCAGCAGCTTAGACCTAGACTTATTTGATGAGCAGTTCTTC.

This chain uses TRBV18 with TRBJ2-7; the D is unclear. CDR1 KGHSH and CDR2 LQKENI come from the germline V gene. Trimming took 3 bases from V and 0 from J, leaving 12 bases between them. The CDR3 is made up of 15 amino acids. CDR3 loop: CASSPSAFLSYEQYF. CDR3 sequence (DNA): TGTGCCAGCTCACCTAGTGCGTTCCTCTCCTACGAGCAGTACTTC.

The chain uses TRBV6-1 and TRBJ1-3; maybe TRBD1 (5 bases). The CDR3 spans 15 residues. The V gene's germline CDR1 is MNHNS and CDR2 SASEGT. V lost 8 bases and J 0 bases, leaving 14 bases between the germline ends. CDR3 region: CASRRGEYSGNTIYF. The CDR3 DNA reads TGTGCCAGCCGTCGGGGCGAGTACTCTGGAAACACCATATATTTT.

This chain's CDR3 is CASSSGRVQETQYF. The CDR3 DNA reads TGTGCCAGCAGCTCTGGGCGGGTTCAAGAGACCCAGTACTTC. The rearrangement links TRBV5-6 to TRBJ2-5; TRBD2 is a possible D gene (5 bases). Trimming pared 3 bases from V and 2 bases from J, leaving 11 bases between. Germline V gene data show CDR1 as SGHDT and CDR2 as YYEEEE. CDR3 length equals 14 residues.

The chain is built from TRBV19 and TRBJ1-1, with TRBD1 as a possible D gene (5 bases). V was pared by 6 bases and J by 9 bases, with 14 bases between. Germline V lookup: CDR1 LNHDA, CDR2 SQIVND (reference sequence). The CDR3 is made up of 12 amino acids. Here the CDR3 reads CASSPQRGKAFF. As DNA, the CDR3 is TGTGCCAGTAGCCCTCAGAGGGGTAAAGCTTTCTTT.

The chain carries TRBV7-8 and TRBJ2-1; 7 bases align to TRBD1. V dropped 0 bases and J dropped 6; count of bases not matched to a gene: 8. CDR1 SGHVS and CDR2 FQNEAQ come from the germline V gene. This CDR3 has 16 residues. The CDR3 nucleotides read TGTGCCAGCAGCTTAGCGACAGGGACGCTCTCCAATGAGCAGTTCTTC. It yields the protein CASSLATGTLSNEQFF.

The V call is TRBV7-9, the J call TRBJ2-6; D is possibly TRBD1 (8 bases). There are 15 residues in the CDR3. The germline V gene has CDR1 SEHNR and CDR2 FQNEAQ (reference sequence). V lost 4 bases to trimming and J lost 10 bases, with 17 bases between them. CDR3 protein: CASSSRTGRVNVLTF. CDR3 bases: TGTGCCAGCAGCTCCAGGACAGGGAGGGTTAACGTCCTGACTTTC.

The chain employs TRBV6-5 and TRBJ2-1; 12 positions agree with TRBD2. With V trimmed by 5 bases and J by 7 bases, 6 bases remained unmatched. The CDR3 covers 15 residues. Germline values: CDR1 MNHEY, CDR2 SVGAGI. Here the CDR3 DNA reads TGTGCCAGCAGTCTGACCGGGACTAGCGGGAATGAGCAGTTCTTC. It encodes CASSLTGTSGNEQFF.

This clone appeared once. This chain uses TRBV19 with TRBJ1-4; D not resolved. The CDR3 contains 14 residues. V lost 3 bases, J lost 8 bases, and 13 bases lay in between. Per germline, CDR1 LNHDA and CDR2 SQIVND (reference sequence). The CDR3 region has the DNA TGTGCCAGTAGTATTTCCGTCAGAGGGGAAAAACTGTTTTTT. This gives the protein CASSISVRGEKLFF.

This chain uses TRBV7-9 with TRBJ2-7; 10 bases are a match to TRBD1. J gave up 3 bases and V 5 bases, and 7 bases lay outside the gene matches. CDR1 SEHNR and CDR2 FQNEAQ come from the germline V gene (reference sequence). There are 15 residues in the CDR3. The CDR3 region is CASSRGQGINYEQYF. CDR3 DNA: TGTGCCAGCAGCCGGGGACAGGGGATAAACTACGAGCAGTACTTC.

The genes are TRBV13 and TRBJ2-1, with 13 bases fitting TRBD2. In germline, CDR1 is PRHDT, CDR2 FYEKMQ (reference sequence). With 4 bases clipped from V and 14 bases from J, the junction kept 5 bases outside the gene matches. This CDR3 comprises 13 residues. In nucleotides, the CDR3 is TGTGCCAGCAGCTGGGGACTAGCGGGATTGGAGTTCTTC. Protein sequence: CASSWGLAGLEFF.

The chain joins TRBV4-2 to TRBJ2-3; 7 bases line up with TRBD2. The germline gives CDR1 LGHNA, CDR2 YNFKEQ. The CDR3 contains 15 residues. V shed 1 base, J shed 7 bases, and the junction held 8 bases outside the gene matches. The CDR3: CASSQVAGVVYTQYF. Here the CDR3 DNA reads TGTGCCAGCAGCCAAGTTGCGGGAGTTGTGTATACGCAGTATTTT.

The CDR3 bases are TGTGCCAGCAGCCTCGGCCACAGACGGACGAACACCGGGGAGCTGTTTTTT. Translation: CASSLGHRRTNTGELFF. V is TRBV28 and J is TRBJ2-2; no clear D. V lost 6 bases to trimming and J lost 0 bases, with 17 bases between them. CDR1 is MDHEN and CDR2 is SYDVKM in the germline V gene. The CDR3 is 17 residues long.

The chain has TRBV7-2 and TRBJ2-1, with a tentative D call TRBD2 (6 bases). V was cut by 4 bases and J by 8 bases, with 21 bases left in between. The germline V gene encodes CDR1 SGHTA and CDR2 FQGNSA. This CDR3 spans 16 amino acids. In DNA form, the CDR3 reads TGTGCCAGCAGCTCGTCCCGGGACTCGTTAATAGATGAGCAGTTCTTC. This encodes CASSSSRDSLIDEQFF.

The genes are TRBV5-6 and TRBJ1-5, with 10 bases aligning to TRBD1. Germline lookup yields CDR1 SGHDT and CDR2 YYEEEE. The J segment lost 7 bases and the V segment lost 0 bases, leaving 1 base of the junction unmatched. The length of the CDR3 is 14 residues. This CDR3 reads CASSLGDRGQPQHF. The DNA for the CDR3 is TGTGCCAGCAGCTTGGGGGACAGGGGCCAGCCCCAGCATTTT.

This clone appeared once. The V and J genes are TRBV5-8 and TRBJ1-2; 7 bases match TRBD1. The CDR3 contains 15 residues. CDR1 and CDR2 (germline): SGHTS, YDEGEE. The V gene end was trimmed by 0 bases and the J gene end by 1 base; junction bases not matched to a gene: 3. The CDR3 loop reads CASSLVAGGNYGYTF. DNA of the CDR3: TGTGCCAGCAGCTTGGTGGCAGGGGGTAACTATGGCTACACCTTC.

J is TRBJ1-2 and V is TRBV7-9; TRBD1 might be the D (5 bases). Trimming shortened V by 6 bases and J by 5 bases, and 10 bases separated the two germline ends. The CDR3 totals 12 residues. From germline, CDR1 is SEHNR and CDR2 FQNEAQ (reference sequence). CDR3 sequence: CASRQGLYGYTF. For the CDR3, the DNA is TGTGCCAGCAGGCAGGGATTGTATGGCTACACCTTC.